These 11 T cell receptor beta chains were all obtained from the same sample, sequenced in a study of CD8+CD57+ T cells in acquired aplastic anemia. According to the study, genomic DNA was the template for TCR beta VDJ and CDR3 profiling. TCRdb called the reads again in MiXCR, with one record for every CDR3 protein. The data show under 250,000 distinct CDR3 sequences, less than 75% seen once. All sequencing subjects had displayed CD8+CD57+ cell expansion on flow cytometry. Sequencing was carried out using sorted CD4+, CD8+, or CD8+CD57+ T cells (not recorded which) from PBMCs. Receptor source: a human donor with aplastic anemia.

Comments on this clonotype: The missing conserved phenylalanine or tryptophan at the end of this CDR3 makes a read error likely. The DNA is omitted, as the CDR3 cannot be located on it reliably, and the CDR3 follows TCRdb's listing. The V gene is TRBV29-1, the J gene TRBJ2-5; the DNA was not compared with TRBD2, the D call given in the table. The CDR3 is 13 residues long, counting both termini. Germline V gives CDR1 SQVTM, CDR2 ANQGSEA. This CDR3 reads CSVELGEHLARCL.

The J gene is TRBJ1-2, the V gene TRBV6-5, with D maybe TRBD1 (6 bases). The CDR3 covers 15 residues. The V end lost 7 bases, the J end lost 5 bases, and 20 bases lay between the germline ends. Germline CDR1 MNHEY, CDR2 SVGAGI. The CDR3 sequence: CASTMEGGQRYGYTF. In DNA, the CDR3 is TGTGCCAGCACCATGGAGGGGGGGCAGAGATATGGCTACACCTTC.

The rearrangement joins TRBV5-4 to TRBJ2-5; D gene uncertain. Trimming shortened V by 0 bases and J by 0 bases, and 6 bases separated the two germline ends. There are 14 residues in the CDR3. In germline, CDR1 is SGHNT, CDR2 YYREEE (reference sequence). CDR3 in amino acids: CASSLGANQETQYF. The CDR3 DNA is TGTGCCAGCAGCTTGGGTGCCAACCAAGAGACCCAGTACTTC.

This rearrangement joins TRBV2 to TRBJ2-7, with 13 bases lining up with TRBD2. V shed 7 bases, J shed 2 bases, and the junction held 5 bases outside the gene matches. Germline V lookup: CDR1 SNHLY, CDR2 FYNNEI. CDR3 length equals 15 residues. CDR3 sequence: CASTLTSGGPYEQYF. The CDR3 DNA reads as TGTGCCAGCACCCTGACTAGCGGGGGGCCCTACGAGCAGTACTTC.

The chain is built from TRBV7-2 and TRBJ1-4, with D unclear. CDR1 is SGHTA and CDR2 is FQGNSA in the germline V gene. Trimming left V 5 bases short and J 5 bases short, with 9 bases between. The CDR3 is made up of 13 amino acids. The CDR3 nucleotides read TGTGCCAGCAGCCCCGGACTCAATGAAAAACTGTTTTTT. The encoded protein is CASSPGLNEKLFF.

This sequence joins TRBV5-1 and TRBJ1-1; D gene unclear. Trimming removed 2 bases from V and 4 bases from J, with 15 bases in between. This CDR3 is built from 15 residues. Germline lookup yields CDR1 SGHRS and CDR2 YFSETQ. CDR3 DNA sequence: TGCGCCAGCAGCTTTCCCCTAGCGGGGAGCACTGAAGCTTTCTTT. It translates to CASSFPLAGSTEAFF.

This clonotype was detected once. V gene TRBV10-3 combines with J gene TRBJ2-2, with 7 bases aligning to TRBD2. The CDR3 runs to 16 residues. Germline-derived CDR1 and CDR2 are ENHRY and SYGVKD. V was pared by 1 base and J by 0 bases, with 2 bases of the junction left unmatched. CDR3 in DNA: TGTGCCATCAGTGAGTGGGGGGGGTCGAACACCGGGGAGCTGTTTTTT. Residues: CAISEWGGSNTGELFF.

This clonotype has more than one count but fewer than ten. The J gene is TRBJ1-1, the V gene TRBV15; possible D gene TRBD1, 6 bases. V gave up 4 bases and J gave up 5 bases, with 20 bases separating them. Germline values: CDR1 LNHNV, CDR2 YYDKDF (reference sequence). The CDR3 runs to 16 residues. The CDR3 DNA reads TGTGCCACCAGCATGGGAATAGGGCAGGGGAAAACTGAAGCTTTCTTT. Protein sequence: CATSMGIGQGKTEAFF.

The chain is built from TRBV5-1 and TRBJ1-6; 8 bases fit TRBD1. The CDR3 runs to 16 residues. With 2 bases clipped from V and 10 bases from J, the junction kept 11 bases outside the gene matches. Germline CDR1 and CDR2: SGHRS and YFSETQ. CDR3 region: CASSFSGGQGRSPLHF. In DNA form, the CDR3 reads TGCGCCAGCAGCTTCTCTGGAGGACAGGGAAGATCACCCCTCCACTTT.

This clonotype was counted a single time. The genes are TRBV25-1 and TRBJ2-7, with D perhaps matching TRBD1 (5 bases). The CDR3 is 14 amino acids. CDR1 and CDR2 (germline): MGHDK, SYGVNS. V was clipped by 6 bases and J by 2 bases, with 14 bases between them. This chain's CDR3 is CASSSRTLTYEQYF. The CDR3 region has the DNA TGTGCCAGCAGCTCCCGGACACTGACCTACGAGCAGTACTTC.

There are a few counts of this clonotype. This chain links TRBV20-1 with TRBJ2-7; TRBD1 matches 7 bases. V was pared by 1 base and J by 7 bases, with 7 bases of the junction left unmatched. The germline CDR1 and CDR2 sequences are DFQATT and SNEGSKA (reference sequence). CDR3 length: 13 residues. In nucleotides, the CDR3 is TGCAGTGCTAGAGCCCGGACAGGCGGTGAGCAGTACTTC. Translated, it gives CSARARTGGEQYF.